The entry below describes one TCR beta chain. Its antigen remains unknown. This entry belongs to a study of shared clonotypes between healthy human individuals. Looking at the study overall: Donors were a couple of women and a few men aged 18 to 49.

V lost 6 bases and J lost 3, with 10 bases in between. Germline CDR1 is SGHRS and CDR2 is YFSETQ. The CDR3 length is 13 residues. DNA at approximately 200 ng, approximately 30,000 T cell genomes, went into sorted-subset replicate PCRs. This table comes from immunoSEQ multiplex PCR, and its TCRdb copy is limited to in-frame clones, with some not included. The sample comprises some 2,000,000 clones, 90% to 95% of which are singletons, and 0.1% to 0.15% rests with the top ten. Study-wide results and limits: Only a few donors were included, so the genetic and exposure-history diversity represented was limited. Larger estimated richness was generally seen in naive subsets than in memory subsets.

The sequenced material came from naive CD4+ T cells sorted from blood. Documented subset: CD45RA+ positively selected. The chain has TRBV5-1 and TRBJ1-5; D not resolved. This TCR derives from a man between 18 and 35 years old in good health. CDR3 sequence: CASTEGDNQPQHF. The CDR3 DNA is TGCGCCAGCACTGAGGGCGACAATCAGCCCCAGCATTTT.